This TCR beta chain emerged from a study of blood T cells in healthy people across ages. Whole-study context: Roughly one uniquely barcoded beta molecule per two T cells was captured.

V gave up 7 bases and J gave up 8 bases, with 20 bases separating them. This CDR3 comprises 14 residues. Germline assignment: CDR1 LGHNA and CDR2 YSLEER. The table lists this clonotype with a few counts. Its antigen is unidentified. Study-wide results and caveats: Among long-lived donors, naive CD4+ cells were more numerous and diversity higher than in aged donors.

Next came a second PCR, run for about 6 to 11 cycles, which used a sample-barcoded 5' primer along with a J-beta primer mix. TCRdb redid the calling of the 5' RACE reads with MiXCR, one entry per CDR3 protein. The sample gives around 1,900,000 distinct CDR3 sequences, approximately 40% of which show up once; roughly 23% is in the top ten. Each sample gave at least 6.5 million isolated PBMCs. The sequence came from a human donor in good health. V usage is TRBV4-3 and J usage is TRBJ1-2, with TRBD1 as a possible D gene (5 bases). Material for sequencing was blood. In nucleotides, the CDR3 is TGCGCCAGCAACCCCTATAGGACAAGCTGGGGCTACACCTTC. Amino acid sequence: CASNPYRTSWGYTF.